The rows below give T cell receptor beta chains drawn from one sample of a study of blood T cells in healthy people across ages. MiXCR, run by TCRdb on the 5' RACE reads, gives a single entry per CDR3 protein. The sample yields 900,000 to 950,000 distinct CDR3 sequences, just under 30% seen once. This same sample was also taken into another study, of T cells of mothers and their children.

The sequencing sample was made of blood. These receptors were obtained from a woman between 35 and 50 years old in good health. Each CDR3 is given with its conserved first and last residue. Fields, in order: D gene, V gene, clone size, J gene, CDR3 DNA, CDR3 protein. The D gene is left open where the match is weak. Part of the rows lack a size; the others show once, few, many or a class for expanded clones.

NA	TRBV27	NA	TRBJ1-1	TGTGCCAGCAGTTTTCAACGGCCAACAAGCACTGAAGCTTTCTTT	CASSFQRPTSTEAFF
TRBD1	TRBV9	many	TRBJ1-2	TGTGCCAGCAGCCAGGGGGCAGGGCCGGCCTATGGCTACACCTTC	CASSQGAGPAYGYTF
NA	TRBV13	NA	TRBJ2-1	TGTGCCAGCGGAAGGGTAAGCTCCTACAATGAGCAGTTCTTC	CASGRVSSYNEQFF
TRBD2	TRBV18	NA	TRBJ2-1	TGTGCCAGCTCGCTGACTAGCGGGGGGGTGTTAAATGAGCAGTTCTTC	CASSLTSGGVLNEQFF
NA	TRBV2	few	TRBJ1-2	TGTGCCAGCAGTGAACAGGTGGACTATGGCTACACCTTC	CASSEQVDYGYTF
NA	TRBV7-2	NA	TRBJ1-3	TGTGCCAGCAGCAGACTGGGGGCGGGAAACACCATATATTTT	CASSRLGAGNTIYF
NA	TRBV5-1	few	TRBJ1-5	TGCGCCAGCAGCGCGGACGGAAATCAGCCCCAGCATTTT	CASSADGNQPQHF
TRBD2	TRBV5-4	NA	TRBJ2-5	TGTGCCAGCAGCTCGGATCCGGGACTAGCGGGGGCGAGGGAGACCCAGTACTTC	CASSSDPGLAGARETQYF
NA	TRBV7-9	NA	TRBJ2-1	TGTGCCAGTCTCGCCTTTAGCTCCTACAAGGAGCAGTTCTTC	CASLAFSSYKEQFF
TRBD1	TRBV18	many	TRBJ1-2	TGTGCCAGCTCACCAGGACAGGGGGAAGGCTATGGCTACACCTTC	CASSPGQGEGYGYTF
NA	TRBV12-3/TRBV12-4	many	TRBJ2-4	TGTGCCAGCAGCCTAAACCGGGACATTCAGTACTTC	CASSLNRDIQYF
NA	TRBV3-1	NA	TRBJ2-6	TGTGCCAGCAGCCAAGGACAGGCCCGGGGATCCGGGGCCAACGTCCTGACTTTC	CASSQGQARGSGANVLTF
NA	TRBV9	many	TRBJ2-1	TGTGCCAGCAGGTCAATGCAGCGAGACTCCTACAATGAGCAGTTCTTC	CASRSMQRDSYNEQFF
NA	TRBV7-2	NA	TRBJ2-5	TGTGCCAGCAGCTTATCAGGGACCAAGACCCAGTACTTC	CASSLSGTKTQYF
TRBD2	TRBV12-3/TRBV12-4	few	TRBJ2-2	TGTGCCAGCAGTTTAGCGATCAGCGGGGGGGGCACCGGGGAGCTGTTTTTT	CASSLAISGGGTGELFF
TRBD1	TRBV28	NA	TRBJ2-7	TGTGCCAGCAGCTATCCTTCCACGGGACAGGGAAAGGGAGGATCCTCCTACGAGCAGTACTTC	CASSYPSTGQGKGGSSYEQYF
NA	TRBV4-3	many	TRBJ2-3	TGCGCCAGCAGCCAAGACGCGCGCACAGATACGCAGTATTTT	CASSQDARTDTQYF
NA	TRBV7-8	NA	TRBJ1-5	TGTGCCAGCAGATTGTGGAAGGCGACGGGCAATCAGCCCCAGCATTTT	CASRLWKATGNQPQHF
NA	TRBV3-1	NA	TRBJ2-7	TGTGCCAGCAGCCAAGCTAGCGAGAGCTCCTACGAGCAGTACTTC	CASSQASESSYEQYF
TRBD1	TRBV7-9	few	TRBJ1-2	TGTGCCAGCAGCTTCTTGGGACAGACGCGTAACTATGGCTACACCTTC	CASSFLGQTRNYGYTF
NA	TRBV3-1	few	TRBJ1-1	TGTGCCAGCAGACTAAGGTCGAGGGGAGGAATGAACACTGAAGCTTTCTTT	CASRLRSRGGMNTEAFF
NA	TRBV7-9	NA	TRBJ2-7	TGTGCCTGCCAGGATGATAGAGCCTACGAGCAGTACTTC	CACQDDRAYEQYF
NA	TRBV7-9	many	TRBJ2-7	TGTGCCAGCAATGGGGTCGCGTACGAGCAGTACTTC	CASNGVAYEQYF
NA	TRBV4-1	NA	TRBJ1-5	TGCGCCAGCAGCGCCCCGGGGTACTATAGCATTGGCAATCAGCCCCAGCATTTT	CASSAPGYYSIGNQPQHF
NA	TRBV20-1	NA	TRBJ2-7	TGCAGTGCTAGGATTAAGGGGGGCAAGCAGTACTTC	CSARIKGGKQYF
TRBD1	TRBV7-9	NA	TRBJ1-2	TGTGCCAGCAGCCAACCGCCTGGGGACAGACCTAGACCCCAGCGTGGCTACACCTTC	CASSQPPGDRPRPQRGYTF
NA	TRBV5-1	many	TRBJ2-1	TGCGCCAGCAGCTTGTCAGTACAGAGCTACAATGAGCAGTTCTTC	CASSLSVQSYNEQFF
TRBD1	TRBV20-1	NA	TRBJ2-5	TGCAGTGCTTCGGGACAGGCGAACAATGAGCAGTACTTC	CSASGQANNEQYF
TRBD1	TRBV6-6	few	TRBJ1-2	TGTGCCAGCAGTTACTATCCGACAGGGGAATATGGCTACACCTTC	CASSYYPTGEYGYTF
NA	TRBV7-2	NA	TRBJ2-3	TGTGCCAGCAGCTTACCGGCGGACAGCACAGATACGCAGTATTTT	CASSLPADSTDTQYF
NA	TRBV3-1	NA	TRBJ2-1	TGTGCCAGCAGCCAAGTTACTACACACAATGAGCAGTTCTTC	CASSQVTTHNEQFF
NA	TRBV6-5	NA	TRBJ1-1	TGTGCCAGCACCTCGACTGGGGACATAACAGAAGCTTTCTTT	CASTSTGDITEAFF
NA	TRBV3-1	few	TRBJ1-2	TGTGCCAGCAGCAACGAGGGTGGTGGCTACACCTTC	CASSNEGGGYTF
NA	TRBV20-1	many	TRBJ2-7	TGCAGTGCTCCGCGGGACGTACCCTACGAGCAGTACTTC	CSAPRDVPYEQYF
NA	TRBV20-1	many	TRBJ1-2	TGCAGTGCTAGATTGATGCCAGCCAACTATGGCTACACCTTC	CSARLMPANYGYTF
NA	TRBV5-1	NA	TRBJ1-2	TGCGCCAGCAGCTTGGAAGGGGTGGGCTGCACCTTC	CASSLEGVGCTF
NA	TRBV6-5	NA	TRBJ1-2	TGTGCCAGCAGTTACAGGACGGCCAACTATGGCTACACCTTC	CASSYRTANYGYTF
NA	TRBV6-4	many	TRBJ2-3	TGTGCCAGCAGTGACTCCCTCACAGATACGCAGTATTTT	CASSDSLTDTQYF
NA	TRBV20-1	few	TRBJ1-5	TGCAGTGCTAGAGACGGGGGGGGGAGCAATCAGCCCCAGCATTTT	CSARDGGGSNQPQHF
NA	TRBV20-1	few	TRBJ2-5	TGCAGTGTACGGCGGGGAAAACAAGAGACCCAGTACTTC	CSVRRGKQETQYF
NA	TRBV9	many	TRBJ2-5	TGTGCCAGCAGCGTAGAGGCAGGGAGGGAGACCCAGTACTTC	CASSVEAGRETQYF
NA	TRBV6-2/TRBV6-3	many	TRBJ2-7	TGTGCCAGCAGTAACCCACAGGGTAAAGAAGAGCAGTACTTC	CASSNPQGKEEQYF
NA	TRBV20-1	few	TRBJ1-2	TGCAGTGCTAGCGCGGGGGCGGGTGGCTACACCTTC	CSASAGAGGYTF
NA	TRBV3-1	NA	TRBJ2-7	TGTGCCAGCAGCCAGTCAGGGGCCTCCTATACCTACGAGCAGTACTTC	CASSQSGASYTYEQYF
NA	TRBV29-1	NA	TRBJ2-2	TGCAGCGTTGACCCCCATTACACCGGGGAGCTGTTTTTT	CSVDPHYTGELFF
TRBD2	TRBV7-9	few	TRBJ2-3	TGTGCCTGCAGCTCGCCGCGGGGGGACCTTGGCGATACGCAGTATTTT	CACSSPRGDLGDTQYF
NA	TRBV5-1	NA	TRBJ2-7	TGCGCCAGCAGCTTTACCAGCAGCTACGTGCGGTACTTC	CASSFTSSYVRYF